The 9 T cell receptor beta chains listed next were all sequenced from one sample in a study of blood T cell repertoires in COVID-19. This table comes from immunoSEQ multiplex PCR, and its TCRdb copy is limited to in-frame clones, with some not included. This table has some 50,000 clones, 70% to 85% appearing once. Sequencing was done on a sample of peripheral blood. The receptor set was obtained from a human donor in a cohort sampled during active COVID-19.

The V call is TRBV30, the J call TRBJ1-1, with D possibly TRBD1 on 5 matching bases. V gave up 2 bases and J gave up 4 bases, with 14 bases separating them. Germline CDR1 and CDR2: GTSNPN and SVGIG (reference sequence). The CDR3 is 14 amino acids. The CDR3 sequence: CAWSIGQGVTEAFF. Here the CDR3 DNA reads TGTGCCTGGAGTATCGGGCAGGGTGTCACTGAAGCTTTCTTT. Drawing the rest from reference TRBV30 and TRBJ1-1, the complete variable domain is SQTIHQWPATLVQPVGSPLSLECTVEGTSNPNLYWYRQAAGRGLQLLFYSVGIGQISSEVPQNLSASRPQDRQFILSSKKLLLSDSGFYLCAWSIGQGVTEAFFGQGTRLTVV.

The V gene is TRBV24-1, the J gene TRBJ2-2; D ambiguous. Germline V gives CDR1 KGHDR, CDR2 SFDVKD. The CDR3 spans 11 residues. Trimming pared 6 bases from V and 4 bases from J, leaving 2 bases between. CDR3 DNA sequence: TGTGCCACCAGTCTCACCGGGGAGCTGTTTTTT. It yields the protein CATSLTGELFF.

CDR3 residues: CASSGGIEETQYF. CDR3 DNA sequence: TGTGCCAGCTCAGGGGGGATAGAAGAGACCCAGTACTTC. The rearrangement links TRBV18 to TRBJ2-5, with D possibly being TRBD2 (6 bases). The germline gives CDR1 KGHSH, CDR2 LQKENI. The germline V and J ends were trimmed by 5 bases and 3 bases, with 10 bases remaining between them. This CDR3 has 13 amino acids.

The chain is built from TRBV6-2 or TRBV6-3 and TRBJ2-7; the match to TRBD1 covers 8 bases. The CDR3 runs 15 residues. V was clipped by 5 bases and J by 0 bases; unmatched bases: 6. CDR1 is MNHEY and CDR2 is SVGEGT in the germline V gene. The chain's CDR3 is CASSLRDRSSYEQYF. In nucleotides, the CDR3 is TGTGCCAGCAGTCTGCGGGACAGGAGCTCCTACGAGCAGTACTTC.

CDR3 sequence (DNA): TGTGCCACCAGCAGAGGGGCAGGGCTCTATGGCTACACCTTC. Its translation is CATSRGAGLYGYTF. The rearrangement links TRBV15 to TRBJ1-2; possibly TRBD1 for D (5 bases). V lost 1 base to trimming and J lost 4 bases, with 10 bases between them. Germline V gives CDR1 LNHNV, CDR2 YYDKDF (reference sequence). This CDR3 is built from 14 residues.

The chain couples TRBV2 to TRBJ2-7; 9 nucleotides align to TRBD2. CDR1 SNHLY and CDR2 FYNNEI come from the germline V gene. Losses at the gene ends were 2 bases for V and 0 bases for J; bases not matched to a gene: 5. There are 16 residues in the CDR3. This chain's CDR3 is CASSEYHSGSSYEQYF. For the CDR3, the DNA is TGTGCCAGCAGTGAATATCATAGCGGGAGCTCCTACGAGCAGTACTTC.

V and J are TRBV6-5 and TRBJ2-2; D unclear. Trimming took 6 bases from V and 7 from J, leaving 9 bases between them. Germline loops: CDR1 MNHEY, CDR2 SVGAGI. The CDR3 has 12 residues. Here the CDR3 reads CASRKSGGELFF. As DNA, the CDR3 is TGTGCCAGCAGAAAGTCCGGCGGGGAGCTGTTTTTT.

This clone was picked up one time. The chain joins TRBV6-2 or TRBV6-3 to TRBJ1-6, with 7 bases aligning to TRBD1. From germline, CDR1 is MNHEY and CDR2 SVGEGT. The CDR3 spans 14 residues. V shed 1 base and J 7 bases; nucleotides not matched to a gene: 1. Here the CDR3 DNA reads TGTGCCAGCAGTTACTACAGGGGAAATTCACCCCTCCACTTT. Amino acid sequence: CASSYYRGNSPLHF.

The CDR3 loop is CASSPRTGFYGYTF. The CDR3 DNA reads as TGTGCCAGCAGCCCTCGGACAGGCTTCTATGGCTACACCTTC. The V gene is TRBV5-6, the J gene TRBJ1-2; 7 bases align to TRBD1. With 4 bases clipped from V and 4 bases from J, the junction kept 7 bases outside the gene matches. This CDR3 region has 14 residues. Germline assignment: CDR1 SGHDT and CDR2 YYEEEE.